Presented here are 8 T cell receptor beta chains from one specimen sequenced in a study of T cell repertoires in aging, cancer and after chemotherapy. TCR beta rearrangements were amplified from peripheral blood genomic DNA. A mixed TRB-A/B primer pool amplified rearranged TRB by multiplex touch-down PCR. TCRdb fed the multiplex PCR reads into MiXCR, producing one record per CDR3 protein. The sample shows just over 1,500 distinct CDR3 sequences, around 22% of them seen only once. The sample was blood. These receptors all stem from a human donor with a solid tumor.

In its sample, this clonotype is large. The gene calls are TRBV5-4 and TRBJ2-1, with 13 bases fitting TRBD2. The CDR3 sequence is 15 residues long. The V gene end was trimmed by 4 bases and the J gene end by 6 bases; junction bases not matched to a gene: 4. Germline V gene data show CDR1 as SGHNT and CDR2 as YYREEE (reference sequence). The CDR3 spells CASSPGLAGVNEQFF. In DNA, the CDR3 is TGTGCCAGCAGCCCCGGACTAGCGGGAGTCAATGAGCAGTTCTTC.

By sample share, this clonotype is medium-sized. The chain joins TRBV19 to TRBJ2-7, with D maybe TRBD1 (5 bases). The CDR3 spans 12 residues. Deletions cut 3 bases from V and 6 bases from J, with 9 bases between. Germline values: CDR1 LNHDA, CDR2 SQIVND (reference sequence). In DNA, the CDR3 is TGTGCCAGTAGTATTAGGGGCGGCGAGCAGTACTTC. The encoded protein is CASSIRGGEQYF. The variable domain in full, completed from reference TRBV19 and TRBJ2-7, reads DGGITQSPKYLFRKEGQNVTLSCEQNLNHDAMYWYRQDPGQGLRLIYYSQIVNDFQKGDIAEGYSVSREKKESFPLTVTSAQKNPTAFYLCASSIRGGEQYFGPGTRLTVT.

The chain's CDR3 is CASSQPRGGAGANVLTF. CDR3 nucleotides: TGCGCCAGCAGCCAACCTAGAGGGGGGGCTGGGGCCAACGTCCTGACTTTC. This chain connects TRBV4-1 to TRBJ2-6, with D perhaps matching TRBD2 (7 bases). Trimming stripped 2 bases from V and 2 bases from J, with 13 bases between. Germline V gives CDR1 MGHRA, CDR2 YSYEKL. The CDR3 covers 17 residues.

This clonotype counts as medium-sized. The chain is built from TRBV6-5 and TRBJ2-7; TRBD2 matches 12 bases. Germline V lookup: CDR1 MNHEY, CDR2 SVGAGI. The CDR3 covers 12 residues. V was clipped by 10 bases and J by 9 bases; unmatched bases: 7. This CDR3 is CATSSGRAGQYF. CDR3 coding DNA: TGTGCCACATCTAGCGGGAGGGCCGGGCAGTACTTC.

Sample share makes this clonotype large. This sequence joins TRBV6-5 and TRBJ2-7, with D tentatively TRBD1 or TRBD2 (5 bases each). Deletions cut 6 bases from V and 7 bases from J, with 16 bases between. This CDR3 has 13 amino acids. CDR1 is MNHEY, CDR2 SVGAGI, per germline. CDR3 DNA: TGTGCCAGCAGCCGGGGCCAGCACCTTGAGCAGTACTTC. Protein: CASSRGQHLEQYF.

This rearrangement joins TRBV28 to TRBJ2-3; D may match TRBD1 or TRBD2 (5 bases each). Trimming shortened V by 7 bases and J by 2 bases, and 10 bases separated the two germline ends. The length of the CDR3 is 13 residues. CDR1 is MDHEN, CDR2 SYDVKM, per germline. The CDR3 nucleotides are TGTGCCAGCACAGAGGGGACCACAGATACGCAGTATTTT. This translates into CASTEGTTDTQYF.

The CDR3 is CASSLGIGANVLTF. The DNA of the CDR3 is TGTGCCAGCAGCTTGGGGATCGGGGCCAACGTCCTGACTTTC. J is TRBJ2-6 and V is TRBV5-4, with D hard to call. CDR1 SGHNT and CDR2 YYREEE come from the germline V gene (reference sequence). V shed 0 bases and J shed 4 bases, with 5 bases lying between them. The CDR3 covers 14 residues.

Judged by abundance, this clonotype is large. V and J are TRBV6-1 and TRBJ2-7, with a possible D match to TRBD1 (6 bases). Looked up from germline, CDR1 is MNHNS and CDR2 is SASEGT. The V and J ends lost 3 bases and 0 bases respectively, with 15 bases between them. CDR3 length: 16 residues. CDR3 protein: CASSDLGGRASYEQYF. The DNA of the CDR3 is TGTGCCAGCAGTGATCTAGGGGGTAGGGCCTCCTACGAGCAGTACTTC.